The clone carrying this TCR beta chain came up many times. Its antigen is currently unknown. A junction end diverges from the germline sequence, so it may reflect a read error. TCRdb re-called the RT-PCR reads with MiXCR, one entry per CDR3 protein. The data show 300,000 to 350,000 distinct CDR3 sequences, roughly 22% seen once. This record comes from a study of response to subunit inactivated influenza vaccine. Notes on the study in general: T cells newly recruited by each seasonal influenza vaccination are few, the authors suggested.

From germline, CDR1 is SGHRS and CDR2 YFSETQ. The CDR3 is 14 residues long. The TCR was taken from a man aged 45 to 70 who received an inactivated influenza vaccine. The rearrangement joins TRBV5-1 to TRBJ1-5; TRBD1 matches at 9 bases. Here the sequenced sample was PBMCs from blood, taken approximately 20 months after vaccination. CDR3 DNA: TGTGCCAGCAGCTCGGGACAGGGCGGCCAGCCCCAGCATTTT. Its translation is CASSSGQGGQPQHF.